A single T cell receptor (beta chain) is shown here with its context. This entry belongs to a study of blood T cell repertoires in COVID-19. Study-level information: Sample material is recorded as cDNA or gDNA derived from T cells, B-cell-depleted T cells, or PBMCs.

This CDR3 is built from 13 residues. Germline values: CDR1 MNHEY, CDR2 SVGEGT. Trimming removed 2 bases at V and 8 bases at J, with 12 bases between. How the authors handled the data: By means of reference gene primer amplification, nucleated cell counts were estimated. The repertoire was sequenced with immunoSEQ multiplex PCR; TCRdb's copy has only in-frame clones and lacks some. V, J and clone size derive from that table, while D and trimming were established from the DNA sequence. The sample records around 140,000 clones, over 70% being singletons. The receptor's source is a man over 45 with active COVID-19. The chain uses TRBV6-2 or TRBV6-3 and TRBJ1-2, with a tentative D call TRBD1 (6 bases). The sample taken for sequencing was peripheral blood. The CDR3 loop is CASSYRGAKGYTF. The CDR3, as DNA: TGTGCCAGCAGTTACCGGGGGGCCAAAGGCTACACCTTC.